A selection of T cell receptor beta chains follows, all from one sample in a study of CD8 T cells in Susac syndrome. TCRdb processed the immunoSEQ multiplex PCR reads anew with MiXCR; each CDR3 protein has one entry. This sample has approximately 83,000 distinct CDR3 sequences, with about 93% found just once. The sample was CD8+ T cells from PBMCs. These TCRs come from a human donor with Susac syndrome. The CDR3 runs from the conserved cysteine through the conserved F or W. D genes are given only for firm matches. The size field is filled for only some rows; it gives once, few, many or a size class.

j_gene | v_gene | d_gene | abundance | CDR3aa | CDR3nt
TRBJ2-1 | TRBV15 | TRBD1 | - | CATSSGTAIYNEQFF | TGTGCCACCAGCAGTGGGACAGCGATATACAATGAGCAGTTCTTC
TRBJ2-5 | TRBV7-9 | - | - | CASSLVQVGETQYF | TGTGCCAGCAGCTTAGTACAGGTTGGGGAGACCCAGTACTTC
TRBJ2-5 | TRBV13 | TRBD2 | - | CASGAGDQETQYF | TGTGCCAGCGGGGCGGGGGACCAAGAGACCCAGTACTTC
TRBJ1-2 | TRBV4-2 | - | - | CASSQVTEATYGYTF | TGTGCCAGCAGCCAAGTAACAGAAGCTACGTATGGCTACACCTTC
TRBJ2-7 | TRBV12-3/TRBV12-4 | - | once | CASSPSNRVGEQYF | TGTGCCAGCAGCCCTTCAAACAGGGTCGGCGAGCAGTACTTC
TRBJ2-7 | TRBV29-1 | TRBD2 | - | CSVGAGVLYEQYF | TGCAGCGTTGGAGCGGGAGTTTTATACGAGCAGTACTTC
TRBJ1-3 | TRBV7-9 | - | - | CASSPIRTGNTIYF | TGTGCCAGCAGCCCCATCCGGACTGGAAACACCATATATTTT
TRBJ1-1 | TRBV18 | - | - | CASSPGIMNTEAFF | TGTGCCAGCTCACCAGGAATTATGAACACTGAAGCTTTCTTT
TRBJ2-5 | TRBV6-2/TRBV6-3 | - | - | CASSYRDQETQYF | TGTGCCAGCAGTTACAGGGACCAAGAGACCCAGTACTTC
TRBJ2-7 | TRBV30 | TRBD2 | - | CAWSVAGGPYEQYF | TGTGCCTGGAGTGTTGCGGGAGGGCCCTACGAGCAGTACTTC
TRBJ2-1 | TRBV20-1 | TRBD2 | - | CSARDTSGYNEQFF | TGCAGTGCTAGAGACACTAGCGGGTACAATGAGCAGTTCTTC
TRBJ2-5 | TRBV27 | TRBD2 | - | CASSFTAGATEETQYF | TGTGCCAGCAGTTTCACAGCGGGAGCCACGGAAGAGACCCAGTACTTC
TRBJ2-7 | TRBV6-5 | TRBD2 | once | CASSYQPSGTYEQYF | TGTGCCAGCAGTTACCAGCCTAGCGGGACCTACGAGCAGTACTTC
TRBJ2-2 | TRBV24-1 | TRBD2 | once | CATSDSRTSGSSTGELFF | TGTGCCACCAGTGATTCCCGGACTAGCGGGAGTTCCACCGGGGAGCTGTTTTTT
TRBJ2-1 | TRBV23-1 | TRBD2 | - | CASRHNENTRLAGGNEQFF | TGCGCCAGCCGTCACAACGAAAACACCAGATTAGCGGGAGGTAATGAGCAGTTCTTC
TRBJ1-4 | TRBV7-9 | - | - | CASWGRNNEKLFF | TGTGCCAGCTGGGGGCGGAATAATGAAAAACTGTTTTTT
TRBJ2-7 | TRBV7-9 | - | - | CASSLAEAGAHEQYF | TGTGCCAGCAGCTTAGCGGAGGCAGGGGCCCACGAGCAGTACTTC
TRBJ1-1 | TRBV20-1 | - | - | CSASSTEGSVTEAFF | TGCAGTGCTAGCAGTACGGAAGGGTCAGTCACTGAAGCTTTCTTT
TRBJ2-1 | TRBV12-3/TRBV12-4 | - | once | CASSSVMYNEQFF | TGTGCCAGCAGTTCGGTAATGTACAATGAGCAGTTCTTC
TRBJ2-4 | TRBV28 | - | - | CASSSQGSGGVDIQYF | TGTGCCAGCAGCTCCCAGGGGAGTGGGGGTGTAGACATTCAGTACTTC
TRBJ2-7 | TRBV12-3/TRBV12-4 | - | - | CASSPGRNSYEQYF | TGTGCCAGCAGTCCGGGCCGCAACTCCTACGAGCAGTACTTC
TRBJ2-1 | TRBV7-9 | - | - | CASSIPSDSHNEQFF | TGTGCCAGCAGCATCCCATCGGACTCGCACAATGAGCAGTTCTTC
TRBJ2-7 | TRBV20-1 | - | - | CSARTGGPYEQYF | TGCAGTGCTAGGACAGGTGGGCCCTACGAGCAGTACTTC
TRBJ1-4 | TRBV7-9 | - | once | CASSLAAGQEKLFF | TGTGCCAGCAGCTTAGCGGCAGGGCAGGAAAAACTGTTTTTT
TRBJ1-4 | TRBV4-2 | - | - | CASSQDPGGRGDEKLFF | TGTGCCAGCAGCCAAGATCCGGGCGGGAGAGGGGATGAAAAACTGTTTTTT
TRBJ2-7 | TRBV24-1 | TRBD1 | - | CATTCRDSLNYEQYF | TGTGCCACCACCTGCCGGGACAGCCTAAACTACGAGCAGTACTTC
TRBJ1-3 | TRBV3-1 | - | - | CASSQGPGSLSGNTIYF | TGTGCCAGCAGCCAAGGGCCAGGGTCCCTCTCTGGAAACACCATATATTTT
TRBJ2-7 | TRBV15 | TRBD2 | once | CATSEDASGGAAQYF | TGTGCCACCAGCGAGGATGCTAGCGGGGGGGCGGCGCAGTACTTC
TRBJ2-7 | TRBV7-7 | - | - | CASSLGKYF | TGTGCCAGCAGCTTAGGGAAGTACTTC
TRBJ2-1 | TRBV13 | TRBD2 | - | CASSPPAGGPLEQFF | TGTGCCAGCAGCCCCCCCGCGGGAGGGCCGTTGGAGCAGTTCTTC
TRBJ2-1 | TRBV7-9 | - | medium-sized | CASSSDSFNNELFF | TGTGCCAGCAGCTCAGATTCCTTCAACAATGAGCTGTTCTTC
TRBJ2-5 | TRBV13 | - | - | CASSPSGRETQYF | TGTGCCAGCAGCCCCTCGGGCCGAGAGACCCAGTACTTC
TRBJ2-5 | TRBV27 | - | few | CASSSDLQETQYF | TGTGCCAGCAGTAGTGACTTGCAAGAGACCCAGTACTTC
TRBJ2-5 | TRBV5-6 | - | - | CASSQPQGSEETQYF | TGTGCCAGCAGTCAACCACAGGGATCTGAAGAGACCCAGTACTTC
TRBJ2-1 | TRBV9 | - | - | CASSQGWGPYNEQFF | TGTGCCAGCAGCCAGGGGTGGGGACCTTACAATGAGCAGTTCTTC
TRBJ2-7 | TRBV27 | - | - | CASSPRWGVWSEQYF | TGTGCCAGCAGTCCGCGGTGGGGGGTTTGGTCCGAGCAGTACTTC
TRBJ2-7 | TRBV30 | - | - | CAWESGTSYEQYF | TGTGCCTGGGAATCCGGGACTTCCTACGAGCAGTACTTC
TRBJ2-3 | TRBV7-9 | TRBD1 | - | CASSLRQGADTQYF | TGTGCCAGCAGCCTCCGACAGGGTGCAGATACGCAGTATTTT
TRBJ2-3 | TRBV6-5 | TRBD2 | - | CASSYPGLAGDTDTQYF | TGTGCCAGCAGTTACCCTGGACTAGCGGGGGACACAGATACGCAGTATTTT
TRBJ2-5 | TRBV20-1 | TRBD2 | once | CSVIQRGGGETQYF | TGCAGTGTTATCCAGCGGGGGGGCGGTGAGACCCAGTACTTC
TRBJ2-7 | TRBV7-2 | - | once | CASSPDSLSYEQYF | TGTGCCAGCAGCCCCGACTCCCTCTCCTACGAGCAGTACTTC
TRBJ1-2 | TRBV4-2 | - | - | CASSATEIQLAGGYTF | TGTGCCAGCAGCGCTACCGAAATACAGCTCGCAGGTGGCTACACCTTC
TRBJ2-5 | TRBV5-6 | - | - | CASSPGGQTRETQYF | TGTGCCAGCAGCCCAGGGGGGCAGACACGAGAGACCCAGTACTTC